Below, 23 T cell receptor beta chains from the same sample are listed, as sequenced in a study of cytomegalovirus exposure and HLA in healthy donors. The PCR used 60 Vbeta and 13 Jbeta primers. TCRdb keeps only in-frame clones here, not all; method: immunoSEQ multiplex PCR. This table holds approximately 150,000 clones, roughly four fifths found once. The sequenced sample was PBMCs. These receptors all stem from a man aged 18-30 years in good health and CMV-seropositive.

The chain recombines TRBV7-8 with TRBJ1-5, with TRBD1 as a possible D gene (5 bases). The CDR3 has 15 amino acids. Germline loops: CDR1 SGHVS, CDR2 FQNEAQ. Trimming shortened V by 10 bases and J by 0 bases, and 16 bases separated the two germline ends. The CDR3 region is CATTPQGYSNQPQHF. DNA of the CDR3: TGTGCCACCACCCCCCAGGGTTATAGCAATCAGCCCCAGCATTTT.

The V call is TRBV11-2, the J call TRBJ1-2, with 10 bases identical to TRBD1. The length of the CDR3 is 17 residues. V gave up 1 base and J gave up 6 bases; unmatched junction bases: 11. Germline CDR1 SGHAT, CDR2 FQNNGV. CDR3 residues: CASSLVSGTGERDGYTF. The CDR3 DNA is TGTGCCAGCAGCTTAGTGTCCGGGACAGGGGAAAGGGATGGCTACACCTTC.

The CDR3 coding sequence is TGTGCCAGCAGATTTGGGACAGGGCCGAACACTGAAGCTTTCTTT. Protein sequence: CASRFGTGPNTEAFF. This chain joins TRBV28 and TRBJ1-1; 9 bases are shared with TRBD1. The CDR3 has 15 residues. The V segment lost 6 bases and the J segment 1 base; nucleotides outside the gene matches: 6. CDR1 is MDHEN and CDR2 is SYDVKM in the germline V gene.

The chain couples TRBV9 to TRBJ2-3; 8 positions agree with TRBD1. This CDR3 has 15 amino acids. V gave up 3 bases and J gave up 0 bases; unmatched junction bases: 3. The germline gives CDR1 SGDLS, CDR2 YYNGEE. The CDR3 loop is CASSERQGSTDTQYF. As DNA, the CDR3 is TGTGCCAGCAGCGAACGACAGGGGAGCACAGATACGCAGTATTTT.

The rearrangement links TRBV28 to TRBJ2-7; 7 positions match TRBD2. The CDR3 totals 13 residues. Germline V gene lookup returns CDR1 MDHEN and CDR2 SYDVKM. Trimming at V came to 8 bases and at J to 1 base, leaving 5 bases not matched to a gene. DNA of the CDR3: TGTGCCAGCGGGGAGCGGGAATCCTACGAGCAGTACTTC. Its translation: CASGERESYEQYF.

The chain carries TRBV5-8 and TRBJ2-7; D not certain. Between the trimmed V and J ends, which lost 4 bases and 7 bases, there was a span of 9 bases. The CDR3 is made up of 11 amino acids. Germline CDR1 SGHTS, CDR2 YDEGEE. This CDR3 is CASSPLREQYF. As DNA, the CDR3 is TGTGCCAGCAGCCCCCTGCGAGAGCAGTACTTC. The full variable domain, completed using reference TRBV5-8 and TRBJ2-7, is EAGVTQSPTHLIKTRGQQATLRCSPISGHTSVYWYQQALGLGLQFLLWYDEGEERNRGNFPPRFSGRQFPNYSSELNVNALELEDSALYLCASSPLREQYFGPGTRLTVT.

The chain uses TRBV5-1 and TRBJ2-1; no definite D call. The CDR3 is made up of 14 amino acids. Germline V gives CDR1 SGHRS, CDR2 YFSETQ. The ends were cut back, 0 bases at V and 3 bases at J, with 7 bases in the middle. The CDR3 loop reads CASSLGLLYNEQFF. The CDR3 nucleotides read TGCGCCAGCAGCTTGGGACTCCTCTACAATGAGCAGTTCTTC.

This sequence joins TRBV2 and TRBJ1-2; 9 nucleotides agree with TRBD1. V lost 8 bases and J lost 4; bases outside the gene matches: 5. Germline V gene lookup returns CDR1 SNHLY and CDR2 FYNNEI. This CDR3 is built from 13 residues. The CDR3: CASEGDRVYGYTF. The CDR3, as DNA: TGTGCCAGCGAGGGGGACAGGGTCTATGGCTACACCTTC.

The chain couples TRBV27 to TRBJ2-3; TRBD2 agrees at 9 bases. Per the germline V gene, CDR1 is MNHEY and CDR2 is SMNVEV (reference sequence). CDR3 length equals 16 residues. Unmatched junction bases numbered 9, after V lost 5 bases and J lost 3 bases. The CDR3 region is CASSKRAGGGTDTQYF. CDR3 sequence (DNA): TGTGCCAGCAGTAAAAGGGCGGGAGGGGGTACAGATACGCAGTATTTT.

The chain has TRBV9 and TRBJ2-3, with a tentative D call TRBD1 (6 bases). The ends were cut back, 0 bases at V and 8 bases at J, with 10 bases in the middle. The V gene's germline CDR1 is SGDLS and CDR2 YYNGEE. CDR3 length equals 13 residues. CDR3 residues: CASSVGAGATQYF. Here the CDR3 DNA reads TGTGCCAGCAGCGTAGGGGCAGGGGCTACGCAGTATTTT.

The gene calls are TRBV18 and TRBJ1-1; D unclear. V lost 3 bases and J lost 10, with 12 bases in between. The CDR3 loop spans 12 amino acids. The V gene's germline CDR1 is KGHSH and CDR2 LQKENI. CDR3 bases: TGTGCCAGCTCACCCTCAAGGGAGAGAGCTTTCTTT. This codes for CASSPSRERAFF.

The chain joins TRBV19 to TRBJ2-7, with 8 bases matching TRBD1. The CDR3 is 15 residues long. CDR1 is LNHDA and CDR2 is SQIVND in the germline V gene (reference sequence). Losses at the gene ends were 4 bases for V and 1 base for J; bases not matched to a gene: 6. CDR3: CASSRGRTGSYEQYF. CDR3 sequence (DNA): TGTGCCAGTAGTAGAGGGAGGACAGGGTCCTACGAGCAGTACTTC.

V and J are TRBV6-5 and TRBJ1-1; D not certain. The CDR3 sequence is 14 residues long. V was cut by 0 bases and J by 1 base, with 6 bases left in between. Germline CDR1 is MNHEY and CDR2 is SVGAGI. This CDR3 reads CASSYSSRNTEAFF. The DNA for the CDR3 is TGTGCCAGCAGTTACTCCTCCCGGAACACTGAAGCTTTCTTT.

In DNA, the CDR3 is TGTGCCAGCATGCGGGAGGTGGGCACAGATACGCAGTATTTT. This codes for CASMREVGTDTQYF. The rearrangement uses TRBV7-6 and TRBJ2-3; 8 bases map to TRBD2. V lost 7 bases and J lost 1; bases outside the gene matches: 4. CDR1 is SGHVS, CDR2 FNYEAQ, per germline. The CDR3 sequence is 14 residues long.

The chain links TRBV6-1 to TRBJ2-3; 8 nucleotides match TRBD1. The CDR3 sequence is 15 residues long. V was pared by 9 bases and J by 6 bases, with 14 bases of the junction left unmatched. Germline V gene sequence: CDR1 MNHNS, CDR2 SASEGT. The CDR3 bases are TGTGCCAGTTCCTGGACAGGGCTAACTCCGGATACGCAGTATTTT. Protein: CASSWTGLTPDTQYF.

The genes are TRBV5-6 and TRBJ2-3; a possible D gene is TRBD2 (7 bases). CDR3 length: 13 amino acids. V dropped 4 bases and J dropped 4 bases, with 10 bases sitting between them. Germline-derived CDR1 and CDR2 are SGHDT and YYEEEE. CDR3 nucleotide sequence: TGTGCCAGCAGCCCCGGGGGGCCAGATACGCAGTATTTT. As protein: CASSPGGPDTQYF.

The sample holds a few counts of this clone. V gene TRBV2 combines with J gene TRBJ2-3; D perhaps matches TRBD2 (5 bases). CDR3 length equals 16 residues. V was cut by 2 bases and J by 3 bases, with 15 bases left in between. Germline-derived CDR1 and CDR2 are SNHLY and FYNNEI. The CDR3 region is CASSESTGIQTDTQYF. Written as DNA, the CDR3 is TGTGCCAGCAGTGAATCGACGGGAATACAAACAGATACGCAGTATTTT.

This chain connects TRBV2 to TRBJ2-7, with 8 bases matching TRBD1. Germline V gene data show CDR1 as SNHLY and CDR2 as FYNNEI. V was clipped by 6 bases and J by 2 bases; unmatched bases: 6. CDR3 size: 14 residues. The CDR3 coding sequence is TGTGCCAGCAGATGGGACAGGATGACCTACGAGCAGTACTTC. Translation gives CASRWDRMTYEQYF.

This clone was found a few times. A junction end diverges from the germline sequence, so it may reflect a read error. In DNA form, the CDR3 reads TGTGCCAGCACTTTAAGTACTACAGGGCGGGAAAAACTGTTTTTT. Residues: CASTLSTTGREKLFF. This rearrangement joins TRBV28 to TRBJ1-4; the D gene is possibly TRBD1 (6 bases). The CDR3 covers 15 residues. Germline CDR1 and CDR2: MDHEN and SYDVKM.

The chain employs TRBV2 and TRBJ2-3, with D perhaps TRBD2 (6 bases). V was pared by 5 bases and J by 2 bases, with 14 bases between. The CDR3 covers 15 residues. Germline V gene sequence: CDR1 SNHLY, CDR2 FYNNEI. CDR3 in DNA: TGTGCCAGCAGTTTCGGGACTGCCGTCACAGATACGCAGTATTTT. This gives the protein CASSFGTAVTDTQYF.

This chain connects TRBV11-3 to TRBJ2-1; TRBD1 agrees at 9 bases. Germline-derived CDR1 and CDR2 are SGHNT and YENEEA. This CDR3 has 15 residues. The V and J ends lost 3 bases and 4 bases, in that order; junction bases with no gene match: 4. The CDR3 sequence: CASSFGQGTYNEQFF. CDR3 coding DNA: TGTGCCAGCAGCTTCGGACAGGGGACTTACAATGAGCAGTTCTTC.

CDR3 bases: TGTGCCAGCAGTGCCAGTTTATGGTACACCTTC. It specifies CASSASLWYTF. The chain combines TRBV6-1 with TRBJ1-2, with D unresolved. V lost 4 bases to trimming and J lost 11 bases, with 11 bases between them. Germline assignment: CDR1 MNHNS and CDR2 SASEGT. This CDR3 contains 11 residues.

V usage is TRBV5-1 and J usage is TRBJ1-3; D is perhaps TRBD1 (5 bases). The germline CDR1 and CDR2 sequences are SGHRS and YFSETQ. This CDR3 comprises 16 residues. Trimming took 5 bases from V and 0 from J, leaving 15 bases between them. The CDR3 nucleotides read TGCGCCAGCAGGAGACAGCCAGACAGCTCTGGAAACACCATATATTTT. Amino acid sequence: CASRRQPDSSGNTIYF.